Listed below are T cell receptor beta chains from one sample, sequenced in a study of cytomegalovirus exposure and HLA in healthy donors. Using immunoSEQ multiplex PCR, the repertoire was profiled, and TCRdb retains in-frame clones only, with some absent. The repertoire holds about 110,000 clones, with more than 65% as singletons. The sequenced sample consisted of PBMCs. Receptor source: a boy aged 5-17 years in good health and CMV-seronegative. Both conserved end residues are part of each CDR3. Each record gives: V gene, D gene, J gene, clone size, CDR3 DNA, CDR3 protein. A D gene is named only where the DNA matches it firmly. Clone sizes are given selectively: once, few, many, or a class where the clone is expanded.

>TRBV14|TRBD1|TRBJ1-2|.
TGTGCCAGCAGCCAGTATACCCTCAACGTCCAGGACAGGGTTCACTTC
CASSQYTLNVQDRVHF
>TRBV6-5|.|TRBJ1-4|.
TGTGCCAGCAGTTACCGGCGGGGGAATGAAAAACTGTTTTTT
CASSYRRGNEKLFF
>TRBV6-1|.|TRBJ1-1|.
TGTGCCAGCAGTGAATTTGGAGCCATGAACACTGAAGCTTTCTTT
CASSEFGAMNTEAFF
>TRBV18|.|TRBJ1-4|.
TGTGCCAGCTCACCTACAGCAACTAATGAAAAACTGTTTTTT
CASSPTATNEKLFF
>TRBV27|TRBD1|TRBJ1-5|.
TGTGCCAGCAGTTACAGGGGCCCCAATCAGCCCCAGCATTTT
CASSYRGPNQPQHF
>TRBV5-6|TRBD2|TRBJ2-1|.
TGTGCCAGCAGCTTCCGGCGGGGGGGCAATTCCTACAATGAGCAGTTCTTC
CASSFRRGGNSYNEQFF
>TRBV11-2|.|TRBJ1-5|.
TGTGCCAGCACCCCCCGGCCCCAGCATTTT
CASTPRPQHF
>TRBV6-5|TRBD1|TRBJ1-1|.
TGTGCCAGCAGTTACTCGAACAGGGGAACTGAAGCTTTCTTT
CASSYSNRGTEAFF
>TRBV7-9|.|TRBJ2-7|.
TGTGCCAGCAGCTTGAGCGGTGCTTACGAGCAGTACTTC
CASSLSGAYEQYF
>TRBV7-2|.|TRBJ2-1|once
TGTGCCAGCAGCTCAAGAGGAGGGGAGCAGTTCTTC
CASSSRGGEQFF